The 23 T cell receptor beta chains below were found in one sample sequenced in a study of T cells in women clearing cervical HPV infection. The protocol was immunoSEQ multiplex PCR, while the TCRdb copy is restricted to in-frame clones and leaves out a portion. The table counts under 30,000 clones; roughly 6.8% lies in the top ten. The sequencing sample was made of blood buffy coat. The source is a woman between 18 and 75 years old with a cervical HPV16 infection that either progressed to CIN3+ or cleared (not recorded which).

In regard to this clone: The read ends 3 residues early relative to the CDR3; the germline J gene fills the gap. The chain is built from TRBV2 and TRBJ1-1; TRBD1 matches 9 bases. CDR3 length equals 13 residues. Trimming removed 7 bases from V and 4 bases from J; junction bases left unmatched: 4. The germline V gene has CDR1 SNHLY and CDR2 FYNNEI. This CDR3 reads CASKQGQGTEAFF. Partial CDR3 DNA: TGTGCCAGCAAACAGGGACAGGGCACTGAA.

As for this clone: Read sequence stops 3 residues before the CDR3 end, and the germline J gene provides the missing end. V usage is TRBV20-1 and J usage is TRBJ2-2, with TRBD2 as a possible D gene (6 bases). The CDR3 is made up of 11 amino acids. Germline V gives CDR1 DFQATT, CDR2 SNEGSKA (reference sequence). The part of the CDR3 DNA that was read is TGCAGTGCTAGAGATCGGGGGACG. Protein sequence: CSARDRGT. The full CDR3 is CSARDRGTLFF.

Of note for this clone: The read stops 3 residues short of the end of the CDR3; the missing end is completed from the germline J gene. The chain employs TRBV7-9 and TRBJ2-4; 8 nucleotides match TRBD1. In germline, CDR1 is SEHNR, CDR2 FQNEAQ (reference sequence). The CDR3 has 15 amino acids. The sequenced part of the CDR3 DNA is TGTGCCAGCAGCTCGGGACAGGTGATTAACTATGGT. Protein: CASSSGQVINYG. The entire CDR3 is CASSSGQVINYGQYF.

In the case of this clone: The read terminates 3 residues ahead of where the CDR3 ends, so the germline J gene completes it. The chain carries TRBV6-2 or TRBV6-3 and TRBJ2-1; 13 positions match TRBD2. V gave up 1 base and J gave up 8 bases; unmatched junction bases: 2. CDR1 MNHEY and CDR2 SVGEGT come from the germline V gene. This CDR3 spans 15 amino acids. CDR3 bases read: TGTGCCAGCAGTTACTTCGGACTAGCGGGAGATGAG. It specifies CASSYFGLAGDE. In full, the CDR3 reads CASSYFGLAGDEQFF.

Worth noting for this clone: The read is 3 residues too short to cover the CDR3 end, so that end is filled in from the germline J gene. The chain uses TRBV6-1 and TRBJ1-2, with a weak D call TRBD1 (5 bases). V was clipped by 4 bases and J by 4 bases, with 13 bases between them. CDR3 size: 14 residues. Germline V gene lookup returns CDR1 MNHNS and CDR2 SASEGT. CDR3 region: CASSANTGGYGYTF. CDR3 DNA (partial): TGTGCCAGCAGTGCTAACACCGGGGGCTATGGC.

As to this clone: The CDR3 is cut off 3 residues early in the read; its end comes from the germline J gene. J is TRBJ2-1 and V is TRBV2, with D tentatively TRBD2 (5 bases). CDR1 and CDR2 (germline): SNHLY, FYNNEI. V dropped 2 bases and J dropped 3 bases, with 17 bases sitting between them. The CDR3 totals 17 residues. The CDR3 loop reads CASSEFRTSRFYNEQFF. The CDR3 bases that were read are TGTGCCAGCAGTGAATTCCGGACTTCCCGATTCTACAATGAG.

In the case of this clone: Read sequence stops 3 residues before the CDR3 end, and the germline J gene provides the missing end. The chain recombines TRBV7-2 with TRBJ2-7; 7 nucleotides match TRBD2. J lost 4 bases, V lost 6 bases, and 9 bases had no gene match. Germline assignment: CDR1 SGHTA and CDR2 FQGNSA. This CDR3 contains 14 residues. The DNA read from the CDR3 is TGTGCCAGCAGTGGGGGGGTAGCGGAGTACGAG. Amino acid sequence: CASSGGVAEYE. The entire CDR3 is CASSGGVAEYEQYF.

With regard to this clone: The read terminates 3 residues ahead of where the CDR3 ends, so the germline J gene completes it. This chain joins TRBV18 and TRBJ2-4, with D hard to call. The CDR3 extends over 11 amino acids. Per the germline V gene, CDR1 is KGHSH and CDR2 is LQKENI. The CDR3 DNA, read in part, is TGTGCCAGCTCACCATCTAGTGGT. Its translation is CASSPSSG. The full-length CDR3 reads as CASSPSSGQYF.

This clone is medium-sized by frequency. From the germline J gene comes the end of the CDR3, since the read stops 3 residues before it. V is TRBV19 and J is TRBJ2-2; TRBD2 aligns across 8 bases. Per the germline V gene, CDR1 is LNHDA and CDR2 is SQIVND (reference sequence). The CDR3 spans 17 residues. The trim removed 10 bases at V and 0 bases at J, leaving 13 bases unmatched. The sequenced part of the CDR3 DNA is TGTGCCACCCGAAGAGGGCGGGAGGTTTCGAACACCGGGGAG. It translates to CATRRGREVSNTGE. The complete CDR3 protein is CATRRGREVSNTGELFF.

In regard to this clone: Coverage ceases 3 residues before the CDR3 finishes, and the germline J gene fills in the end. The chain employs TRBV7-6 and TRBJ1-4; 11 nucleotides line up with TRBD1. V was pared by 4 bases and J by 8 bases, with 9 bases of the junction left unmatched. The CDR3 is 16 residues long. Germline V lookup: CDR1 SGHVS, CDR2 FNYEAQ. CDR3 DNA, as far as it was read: TGTGCCAGCAGCTCGAGATCGAGGACAGGGGGCGAAAAA. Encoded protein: CASSSRSRTGGEK. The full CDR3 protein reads CASSSRSRTGGEKLFF.

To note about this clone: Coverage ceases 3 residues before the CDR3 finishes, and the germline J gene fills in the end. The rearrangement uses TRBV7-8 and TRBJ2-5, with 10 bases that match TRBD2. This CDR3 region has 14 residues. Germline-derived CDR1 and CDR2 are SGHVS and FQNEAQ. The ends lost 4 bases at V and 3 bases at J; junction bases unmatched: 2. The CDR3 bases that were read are TGTGCCAGCAGCTACGGACTAGCGGAAGAGACC. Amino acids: CASSYGLAEET. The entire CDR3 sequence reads CASSYGLAEETQYF.

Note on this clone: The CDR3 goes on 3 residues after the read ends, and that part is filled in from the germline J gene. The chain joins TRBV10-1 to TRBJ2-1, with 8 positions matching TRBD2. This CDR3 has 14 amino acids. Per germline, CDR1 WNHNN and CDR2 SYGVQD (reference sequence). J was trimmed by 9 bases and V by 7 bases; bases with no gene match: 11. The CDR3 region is CASKSGSGIGEQFF. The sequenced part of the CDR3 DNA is TGCGCCAGCAAAAGCGGGAGCGGCATTGGTGAG.

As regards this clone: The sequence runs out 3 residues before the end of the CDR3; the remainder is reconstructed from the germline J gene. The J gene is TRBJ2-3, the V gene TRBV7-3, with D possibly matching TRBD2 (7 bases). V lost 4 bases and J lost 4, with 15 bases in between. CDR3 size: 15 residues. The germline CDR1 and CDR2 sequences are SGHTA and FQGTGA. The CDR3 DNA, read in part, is TGTGCCAGCAGCTCCCGGAGGGGGGGCGCAGATACG. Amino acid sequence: CASSSRRGGADT. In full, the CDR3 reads CASSSRRGGADTQYF.

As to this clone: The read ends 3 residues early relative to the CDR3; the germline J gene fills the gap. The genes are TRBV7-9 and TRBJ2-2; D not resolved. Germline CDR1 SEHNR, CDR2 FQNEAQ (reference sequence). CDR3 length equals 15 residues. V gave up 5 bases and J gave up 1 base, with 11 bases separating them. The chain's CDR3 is CASSLPGQNTGELFF. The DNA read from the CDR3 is TGTGCCAGCAGCCTTCCTGGGCAGAACACCGGGGAG. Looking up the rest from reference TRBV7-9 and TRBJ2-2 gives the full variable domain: DTGVSQNPRHKITKRGQNVTFRCDPISEHNRLYWYRQTLGQGPEFLTYFQNEAQLEKSRLLSDRFSAERPKGSFSTLEIQRTEQGDSAMYLCASSLPGQNTGELFFGEGSRLTVL.

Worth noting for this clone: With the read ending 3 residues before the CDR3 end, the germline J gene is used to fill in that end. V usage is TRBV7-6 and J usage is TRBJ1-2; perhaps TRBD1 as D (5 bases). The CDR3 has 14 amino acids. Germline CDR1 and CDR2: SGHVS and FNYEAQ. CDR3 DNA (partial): TGTGCCAGCAGCTTAGGTTCCAGGGCTGATACC. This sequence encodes CASSLGSRADT. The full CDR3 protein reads CASSLGSRADTYTF.

CDR3 DNA, as far as it was read: TGTGCCAGCTCACCACTGGAGGGCGCCAACACTGAA. This encodes CASSPLEGANTE. The whole CDR3 is CASSPLEGANTEAFF. The rearrangement joins TRBV18 to TRBJ1-1; no firm D call. The read ends 3 residues shy of where the CDR3 ends; the end is completed using the germline J gene. The V gene's germline CDR1 is KGHSH and CDR2 LQKENI. The ends were cut back, 1 base at V and 2 bases at J, with 11 bases in the middle. The CDR3 spans 15 residues.

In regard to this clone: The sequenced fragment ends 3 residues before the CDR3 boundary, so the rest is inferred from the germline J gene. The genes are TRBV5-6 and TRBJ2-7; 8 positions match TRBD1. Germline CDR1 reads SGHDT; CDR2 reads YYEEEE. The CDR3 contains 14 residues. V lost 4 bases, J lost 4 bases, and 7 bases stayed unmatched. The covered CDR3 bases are TGTGCCAGCAGCATAGATGGGACAGGTTACGAG. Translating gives CASSIDGTGYE. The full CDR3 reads CASSIDGTGYEQYF.

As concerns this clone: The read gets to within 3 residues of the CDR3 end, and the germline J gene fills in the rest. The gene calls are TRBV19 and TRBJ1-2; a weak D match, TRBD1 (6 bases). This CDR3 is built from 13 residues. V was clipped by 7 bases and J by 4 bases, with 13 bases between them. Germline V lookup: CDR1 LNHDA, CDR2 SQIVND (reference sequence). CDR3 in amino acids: CASTLPDSYGYTF. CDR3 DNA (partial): TGTGCCAGTACCCTACCGGACAGCTATGGC.

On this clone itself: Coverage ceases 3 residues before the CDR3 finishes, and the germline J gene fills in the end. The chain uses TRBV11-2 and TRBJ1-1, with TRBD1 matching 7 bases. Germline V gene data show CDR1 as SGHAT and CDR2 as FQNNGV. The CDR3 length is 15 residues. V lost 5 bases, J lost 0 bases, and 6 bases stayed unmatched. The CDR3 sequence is CASSTPGQMNTEAFF. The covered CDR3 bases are TGTGCCAGCAGCACTCCGGGACAGATGAACACTGAA.

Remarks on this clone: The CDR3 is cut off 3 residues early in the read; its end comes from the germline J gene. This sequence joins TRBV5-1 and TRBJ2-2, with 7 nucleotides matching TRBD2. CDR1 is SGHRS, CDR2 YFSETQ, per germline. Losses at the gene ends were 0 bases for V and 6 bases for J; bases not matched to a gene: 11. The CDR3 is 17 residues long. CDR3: CASSLDTLGGSAGELFF. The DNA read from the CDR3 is TGCGCCAGCAGCTTGGATACTCTCGGCGGGAGTGCCGGGGAG.

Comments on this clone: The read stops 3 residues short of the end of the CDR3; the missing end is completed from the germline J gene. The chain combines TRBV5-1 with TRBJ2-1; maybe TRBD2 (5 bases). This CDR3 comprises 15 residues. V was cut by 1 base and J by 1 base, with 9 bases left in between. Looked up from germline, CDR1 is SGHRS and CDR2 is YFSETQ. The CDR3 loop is CASSLTRSSYNEQFF. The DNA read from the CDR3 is TGCGCCAGCAGCTTGACTAGAAGTTCCTACAATGAG.

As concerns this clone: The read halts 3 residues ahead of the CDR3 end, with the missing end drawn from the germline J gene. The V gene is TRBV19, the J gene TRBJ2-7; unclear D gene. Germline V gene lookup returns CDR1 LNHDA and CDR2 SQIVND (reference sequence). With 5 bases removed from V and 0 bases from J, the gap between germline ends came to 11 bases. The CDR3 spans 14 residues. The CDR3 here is CASSLKHPSYEQYF. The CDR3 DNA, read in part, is TGTGCCAGTAGTCTTAAACACCCCTCCTACGAG.

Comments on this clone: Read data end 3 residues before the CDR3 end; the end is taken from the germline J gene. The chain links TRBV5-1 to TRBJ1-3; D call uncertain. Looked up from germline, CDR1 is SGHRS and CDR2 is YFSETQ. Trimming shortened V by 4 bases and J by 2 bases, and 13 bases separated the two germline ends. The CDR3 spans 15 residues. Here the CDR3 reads CASSPWIGAGNTIYF. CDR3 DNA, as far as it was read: TGCGCCAGCAGCCCCTGGATCGGGGCTGGAAACACC. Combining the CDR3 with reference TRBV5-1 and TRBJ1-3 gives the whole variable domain KAGVTQTPRYLIKTRGQQVTLSCSPISGHRSVSWYQQTPGQGLQFLFEYFSETQRNKGNFPGRFSGRQFSNSRSEMNVSTLELGDSALYLCASSPWIGAGNTIYFGEGSWLTVV.